This TCR beta chain was identified during a study of T-cell memory formation after mild COVID-19. The study, taken as a whole, reports: Memory sampled before infection contained some responding clones, suggesting cross-reactive memory joined. The authors did not confirm SARS-CoV-2 specificity of second-wave clones peaking day 37.

Per germline, CDR1 LGHNA and CDR2 YSLEER. This CDR3 contains 16 residues. V was clipped by 0 bases and J by 3 bases, with 14 bases between them. TCRdb ran MiXCR on the 5' RACE reads and lists one entry per CDR3 protein. This table has roughly 620,000 distinct CDR3 sequences, about 20% appearing once. This clonotype is a singleton in its sample. Its antigen is undetermined. The chain combines TRBV4-3 with TRBJ1-1; D call uncertain. Source material: PBMCs or a T cell subset sorted from them (not recorded which). This TCR was sampled from an adult woman who had mild COVID-19 (a few samples of this study predate the infection). Cell type and time point are not known. The CDR3 protein is CASSQDQVARDTEAFF. The DNA for the CDR3 is TGCGCCAGCAGCCAAGATCAGGTAGCTAGGGACACTGAAGCTTTCTTT.